This TCR beta chain was captured in a study of blood T cells in healthy people across ages. Study in general: About one barcoded beta molecule was captured per two T cells (by template switching).

Study observations and caveats: Naive T cell percentage by flow cytometry tracked strongly with beta diversity.

It was with a sample-barcoded 5' primer and a J-beta primer mix that a second PCR of roughly 6 to 11 cycles was run. Researchers report that a template-switch adaptor with 12 random nucleotides tagged each cDNA molecule. Every sample produced at least 2.5 million CDR3-containing paired-end reads. TCRdb reprocessed the 5' RACE reads via MiXCR and lists one record per CDR3 protein. The sample lists hundreds of thousands of distinct CDR3 sequences, under 25% occurring once. This clonotype has at least ten counts. Its target is unknown. V lost 7 bases to trimming and J lost 2 bases; unmatched junction nucleotides: 7. CDR3 length: 13 residues. Germline lookup yields CDR1 SQVTM and CDR2 ANQGSEA.

The receptor comes from a man between 65 and 80 years old in good health. What was sequenced was blood. J is TRBJ1-1 and V is TRBV29-1; 7 bases are a match to TRBD1. The CDR3 protein is CSAPGGGNTEAFF. As DNA, the CDR3 is TGCAGCGCCCCCGGAGGGGGCAACACTGAAGCTTTCTTT.